Listed below are T cell receptor beta chains from one sample, sequenced in a study of blood T cell repertoires in COVID-19. TCRdb's table, derived via immunoSEQ multiplex PCR, lists solely in-frame clones and lacks some. The sample holds approximately 450,000 clones, about 85% seen once. The sample taken for sequencing was PBMCs or T cells enriched from blood (not recorded which). The origin of the receptors is a woman between 18 and 29 years old with acute COVID-19. CDR3s include the opening cysteine and the closing phenylalanine or tryptophan. A D gene is named only where the DNA matches it firmly. Not all rows give a size; the values are once, few, many and, for expanded clones, a class.

TRBV5-1	NA	TRBD1	TRBJ2-7	CASSLEDRGGRYEQYF	TGCGCCAGCAGCTTAGAGGACAGGGGAGGACGCTACGAGCAGTACTTC
TRBV18	NA	NA	TRBJ1-1	CASSPDPGRAFF	TGTGCCAGCTCACCAGACCCGGGGAGAGCTTTCTTT
TRBV7-3	NA	NA	TRBJ1-4	CASSLSPVYNEKLFF	TGTGCCAGCAGCTTAAGTCCAGTGTACAATGAAAAACTGTTTTTT
TRBV27	NA	NA	TRBJ2-5	CASSLIRGELETQYF	TGTGCCAGCAGTTTAATCAGGGGCGAGTTAGAGACCCAGTACTTC
TRBV12-5	NA	TRBD2	TRBJ2-1	CASGPQSTGGAGNEQFF	TGTGCTAGTGGCCCACAGTCCACCGGGGGGGCTGGAAATGAGCAGTTCTTC
TRBV7-7	NA	TRBD1	TRBJ2-2	CASSTGTANTGELFF	TGTGCTAGCAGTACCGGGACAGCGAACACCGGGGAGCTGTTTTTT
TRBV29-1	NA	NA	TRBJ1-1	CSVERDKNTEAFF	TGCAGCGTTGAACGCGACAAGAACACTGAAGCTTTCTTT
TRBV6-5	once	TRBD1	TRBJ2-7	CASSMTDRTYEQYF	TGTGCCAGCAGTATGACGGACAGGACCTACGAGCAGTACTTC
TRBV20-1	NA	NA	TRBJ1-1	CSVKPGTEAFF	TGCAGTGTCAAGCCTGGCACTGAAGCTTTCTTT
TRBV28	NA	NA	TRBJ2-7	CASSSTSGTQTYEQYF	TGTGCCAGCAGTTCGACTTCCGGGACTCAGACCTACGAGCAGTACTTC
TRBV29-1	NA	TRBD1	TRBJ2-7	CSVGETQGYLDEQYF	TGCAGCGTGGGTGAGACACAGGGGTACCTGGACGAGCAGTACTTC
TRBV27	NA	TRBD2	TRBJ2-3	CASSLAGAWLDTQYF	TGTGCCAGCAGTCTAGCGGGAGCATGGTTAGATACGCAGTATTTT
TRBV27	NA	NA	TRBJ2-7	CASSLWPVAVTYEQYF	TGTGCCAGCAGTTTATGGCCGGTAGCGGTTACCTACGAGCAGTACTTC
TRBV3-1/TRBV3-2	NA	NA	TRBJ1-1	CASSQADRFEAFF	TGTGCCAGCAGCCAAGCCGACAGGTTTGAAGCTTTCTTT
TRBV7-8	NA	NA	TRBJ2-1	CASSPFRSSYNEQFF	TGTGCCAGCAGCCCCTTTAGATCCTCCTACAATGAGCAGTTCTTC
TRBV6-1	NA	NA	TRBJ1-1	CASSEPGLNTEAFF	TGTGCCAGCAGTGAACCGGGTCTGAACACTGAAGCTTTCTTT
TRBV11-2	NA	NA	TRBJ2-3	CASSLGALTDTQYF	TGTGCCAGCAGCTTAGGGGCACTCACAGATACGCAGTATTTT
TRBV2	NA	NA	TRBJ1-2	CARTGGEGGYTF	TGTGCTCGCACGGGGGGAGAGGGTGGCTACACCTTC
TRBV3-1/TRBV3-2	NA	NA	TRBJ1-2	CASSQDHTGNYGYTF	TGTGCCAGCAGCCAAGATCACACAGGGAACTATGGCTACACCTTC
TRBV7-9	NA	TRBD1	TRBJ1-3	CASSSLQGTGNTIYF	TGTGCCAGCAGCTCATTACAGGGGACTGGAAACACCATATATTTT
TRBV18	few	NA	TRBJ1-5	CASSPGGSNQPQHF	TGTGCCAGCTCACCAGGGGGGAGCAATCAGCCCCAGCATTTT
TRBV29-1	NA	NA	TRBJ2-7	CSVPAQGQYEQYF	TGCAGCGTCCCCGCGCAGGGACAATACGAGCAGTACTTC
TRBV19	NA	TRBD2	TRBJ2-5	CASSFGTSGSETQYF	TGTGCCAGTAGTTTCGGGACTAGCGGGAGCGAGACCCAGTACTTC
TRBV5-6	few	NA	TRBJ1-2	CASSLSGPYGYTF	TGTGCCAGCAGCTTGTCAGGGCCCTATGGCTACACCTTC
TRBV4-1	NA	TRBD2	TRBJ2-2	CASSPTSGRGGELFF	TGCGCCAGCAGCCCTACTAGCGGGAGGGGCGGGGAGCTGTTTTTT
TRBV7-3	NA	NA	TRBJ2-3	CASSPGTDTQYF	TGTGCCAGCAGCCCGGGCACAGATACGCAGTATTTT
TRBV9	NA	TRBD1	TRBJ1-2	CASSVGTGSYGYTF	TGTGCCAGCAGCGTAGGGACAGGGTCCTATGGCTACACCTTC
TRBV10-1	NA	TRBD2	TRBJ2-7	CASSEPSGGSYEQYF	TGCGCCAGCAGTGAACCAAGCGGGGGCTCCTACGAGCAGTACTTC
TRBV28	NA	NA	TRBJ1-2	CASQQRAWTDENYGYTF	TGTGCCAGCCAACAAAGGGCCTGGACAGATGAAAACTATGGCTACACCTTC
TRBV12-3/TRBV12-4	NA	TRBD1	TRBJ2-1	CASGDRGSNEQFF	TGTGCCAGCGGGGACAGGGGGAGCAATGAGCAGTTCTTC
TRBV6-5	NA	TRBD1	TRBJ2-7	CASSRVTGGYEQYF	TGTGCCAGCAGTCGCGTAACAGGGGGCTACGAGCAGTACTTC
TRBV7-8	once	TRBD1	TRBJ1-2	CASSLYRVTGYRRYGYTF	TGTGCCAGCAGCTTATACAGGGTGACAGGGTACCGGCGCTATGGCTACACCTTC
TRBV7-9	NA	TRBD1	TRBJ1-5	CASSPRTGGGQPQHF	TGTGCCAGCAGCCCGCGGACAGGGGGAGGTCAGCCCCAGCATTTT
TRBV10-3	NA	NA	TRBJ1-1	CAIRKGQNTEAFF	TGTGCCATCAGGAAAGGACAGAACACTGAAGCTTTCTTT
TRBV4-3	NA	TRBD2	TRBJ2-7	CASSHTVSGRSSYEQYF	TGCGCCAGCAGCCACACCGTGAGCGGGAGGAGCTCCTACGAGCAGTACTTC
TRBV3-1/TRBV3-2	once	TRBD1	TRBJ2-2	CASSQFDRGWNGELFF	TGTGCCAGCAGCCAGTTCGACAGGGGATGGAACGGGGAGCTGTTTTTT
TRBV27	NA	NA	TRBJ2-1	CASYNFGYNEQFF	TGTGCCAGCTATAATTTCGGCTACAATGAGCAGTTCTTC
TRBV15	NA	TRBD2	TRBJ2-3	CATSRDLPLGGRRSDTQYF	TGTGCCACCAGCAGAGATCTCCCCCTCGGCGGGAGGAGGTCAGATACGCAGTATTTT
TRBV19	NA	TRBD1	TRBJ1-2	CASSARDRGYTF	TGTGCCAGTAGTGCCCGGGACAGAGGCTACACCTTC
TRBV6-5	NA	TRBD1	TRBJ2-2	CAIGQGATGELFF	TGTGCCATCGGACAGGGGGCCACCGGGGAGCTGTTTTTT
TRBV10-3	NA	TRBD1	TRBJ1-1	CAISGPSGTVMNTEAFF	TGTGCCATCAGTGGGCCTAGCGGGACAGTTATGAACACTGAAGCTTTCTTT
TRBV4-3	few	NA	TRBJ1-6	CASSQVDGGLGSPLHF	TGCGCCAGCAGCCAAGTCGACGGGGGTTTGGGATCACCCCTCCACTTT
TRBV18	once	TRBD1	TRBJ2-7	CASSNSGQGSNEQYF	TGTGCCAGCTCAAACTCGGGACAGGGTAGCAACGAGCAGTACTTC
TRBV7-3	NA	TRBD2	TRBJ2-3	CASSLRLAADTQYF	TGTGCCAGCAGCTTAAGGCTAGCGGCAGATACGCAGTATTTT
TRBV9	NA	NA	TRBJ2-1	CASEGNEQFF	TGTGCCTCGGAGGGAAATGAGCAGTTCTTC
TRBV6-5	NA	TRBD1	TRBJ1-4	CASRGQGAGEKLFF	TGTGCCAGCAGGGGACAGGGGGCCGGGGAAAAACTGTTTTTT
TRBV2	NA	NA	TRBJ1-2	CASRDTYGYTF	TGTGCCAGCCGGGACACCTATGGCTACACCTTC
TRBV29-1	few	TRBD1	TRBJ1-4	CSVPGQGSEKLFF	TGCAGCGTTCCGGGACAGGGGAGCGAAAAACTGTTTTTT
TRBV7-6	NA	NA	TRBJ2-2	CASSLALGDTPNTGELFF	TGTGCCAGCAGCTTAGCGCTAGGGGACACCCCGAACACCGGGGAGCTGTTTTTT
TRBV15	NA	NA	TRBJ1-6	CATSTNLGSNSPLHF	TGTGCCACCAGCACCAATTTGGGCAGCAACTCCCCCCTCCACTTT
TRBV7-9	NA	TRBD2	TRBJ2-7	CASSPVAGGYEQYF	TGTGCCAGCAGCCCAGTGGCGGGGGGCTACGAGCAGTACTTC